The 27 T cell receptor beta chains below come from one sample, sequenced in a study of T cells in Graves' hyperthyroidism and ophthalmopathy. TCR beta CDR3 region amplification was performed from RNA transcripts. Researchers ran a first-round RT-PCR on the TCR CDR3 using the HTBI primer set. Via MiXCR, TCRdb re-called the multiplex PCR reads, giving one row per CDR3 protein. The sample carries some 760,000 distinct CDR3 sequences, around 15% recorded once. Material: blood. The receptors stem from a woman between 18 and 30 years old with Graves' hyperthyroidism.

This clonotype was seen a handful of times. The V gene is TRBV7-2, the J gene TRBJ1-5; no firm D call. CDR3 size: 13 residues. Trimming removed 1 base from V and 9 bases from J, with 10 bases in between. Germline V gene data show CDR1 as SGHTA and CDR2 as FQGNSA. CDR3 in DNA: TGTGCCAGCAGCTTAGTTGGGTCTGGGCCCCAGCATTTT. Protein sequence: CASSLVGSGPQHF.

The CDR3: CASSVTGGAYGYTF. CDR3 sequence (DNA): TGTGCCAGCAGCGTTACAGGGGGCGCCTACGGCTACACCTTC. This sequence joins TRBV9 and TRBJ1-2, with 9 bases matching TRBD1. The CDR3 totals 14 residues. V lost 2 bases, J lost 8 bases, and 7 bases stayed unmatched. Germline CDR1 is SGDLS and CDR2 is YYNGEE.

This clonotype has at least ten counts. The chain employs TRBV2 and TRBJ1-5, with 8 bases lining up with TRBD1. The CDR3 contains 13 residues. V was pared by 11 bases and J by 5 bases, with 8 bases of the junction left unmatched. Germline V gives CDR1 SNHLY, CDR2 FYNNEI. The CDR3 is CAGSRGRHQPQHF. The CDR3 DNA reads as TGTGCCGGGTCCAGGGGGCGGCATCAGCCCCAGCATTTT.

The sample holds many counts of this clonotype. The chain is built from TRBV28 and TRBJ1-1; D might be TRBD1 (5 bases). V was shortened by 3 bases and J by 1 base, with 21 bases between the two germline ends. Germline loops: CDR1 MDHEN, CDR2 SYDVKM. The CDR3 loop spans 18 amino acids. The chain's CDR3 is CASSFPPPKIRENTEAFF. The CDR3 nucleotides read TGTGCCAGCAGTTTTCCCCCCCCCAAAATCAGGGAGAACACTGAAGCTTTCTTT.

The chain has TRBV9 and TRBJ1-1, with 7 bases lining up with TRBD1. Germline CDR1 reads SGDLS; CDR2 reads YYNGEE. Losses at the gene ends were 0 bases for V and 7 bases for J; bases not matched to a gene: 6. The CDR3 runs to 14 residues. CDR3 sequence (DNA): TGTGCCAGCAGCGTAGATTTTGGGACAGATGAAGCTTTCTTT. Translated: CASSVDFGTDEAFF.

This clonotype was seen ten or more times. The V and J genes are TRBV12-3 or TRBV12-4 and TRBJ2-7; 7 bases agree with TRBD2. The CDR3 runs to 15 residues. V was pared by 6 bases and J by 2 bases, with 10 bases of the junction left unmatched. CDR3 DNA sequence: TGTGCCAGCAGGGTTGCTAGCGGAACAACCTACGAGCAGTACTTC. Translated, it gives CASRVASGTTYEQYF.

This clonotype was counted only a few times. The V call is TRBV10-3, the J call TRBJ2-5; D gene unclear. The germline V gene encodes CDR1 ENHRY and CDR2 SYGVKD. There are 13 residues in the CDR3. Trimming pared 7 bases from V and 0 bases from J, leaving 9 bases between. CDR3 DNA: TGTGCCATCAAGAGACAAGACCAAGAGACCCAGTACTTC. Its protein product is CAIKRQDQETQYF.

The table lists this clonotype with a few counts. The chain links TRBV4-1 to TRBJ2-1; D might be TRBD2 (5 bases). This CDR3 is 16 amino acids long. V was shortened by 2 bases and J by 0 bases, with 11 bases between the two germline ends. From germline, CDR1 is MGHRA and CDR2 YSYEKL. CDR3 loop: CASSQPLANSYNEQFF. Here the CDR3 DNA reads TGCGCCAGCAGCCAACCGCTAGCCAACTCCTACAATGAGCAGTTCTTC.

The chain carries TRBV7-2 and TRBJ2-7; 9 bases map to TRBD2. CDR1 SGHTA and CDR2 FQGNSA come from the germline V gene. The J segment lost 3 bases and the V segment lost 2 bases, leaving 8 bases of the junction unmatched. CDR3 size: 16 residues. For the CDR3, the DNA is TGTGCCAGCAGCTTATTGCGGGCGGGGGGGGACTACGAGCAGTACTTC. Its protein product is CASSLLRAGGDYEQYF.

The rearrangement links TRBV20-1 to TRBJ2-1, with unresolved D. The CDR3 loop spans 14 amino acids. The V and J ends lost 0 bases and 4 bases respectively, with 10 bases between them. The germline gives CDR1 DFQATT, CDR2 SNEGSKA (reference sequence). The CDR3 sequence is CSAREVLDYNEQFF. CDR3 DNA sequence: TGCAGTGCTAGAGAGGTACTGGATTACAATGAGCAGTTCTTC.

This clonotype was counted a few times. CDR3 sequence reads: CASSSRTSGSPRSQYF. The DNA of the CDR3 is TGTGCCAGCAGCTCAAGGACTAGCGGGAGCCCGCGATCGCAGTATTTT. The chain has TRBV7-6 and TRBJ2-3; 13 bases are a match to TRBD2. This CDR3 is built from 16 residues. With 4 bases clipped from V and 10 bases from J, the junction kept 11 bases outside the gene matches. Germline values: CDR1 SGHVS, CDR2 FNYEAQ. Supplemented by reference TRBV7-6 and TRBJ2-3, the full variable domain reads GAGVSQSPRYKVTKRGQDVALRCDPISGHVSLYWYRQALGQGPEFLTYFNYEAQQDKSGLPNDRFSAERPEGSISTLTIQRTEQRDSAMYRCASSSRTSGSPRSQYFGPGTRLTVL.

This clonotype appeared many times. The chain joins TRBV18 to TRBJ2-5; 7 nucleotides match TRBD1. Germline V lookup: CDR1 KGHSH, CDR2 LQKENI. The CDR3 is 13 amino acids. V was clipped by 7 bases and J by 1 base; unmatched bases: 3. CDR3 coding DNA: TGTGCCAGCTTGAACAGGGGCCAAGAGACCCAGTACTTC. Encoded protein: CASLNRGQETQYF.

Comments on this clonotype: Given a much more abundant clone one base away, this may be a read error. This chain links TRBV6-1 with TRBJ2-1; D is perhaps TRBD1 or TRBD2 (7 bases each). In germline, CDR1 is MNHNS, CDR2 SASEGT. V was clipped by 3 bases and J by 10 bases, with 13 bases between them. The length of the CDR3 is 13 residues. CDR3 DNA sequence: TGTGCCAGCAGTGAGGCAGGGGGGGACGAGCAGTTCTTC. As protein: CASSEAGGDEQFF.

To note about this clonotype: A much larger clone lies one base from this, so it may be a read error. Because it lacks the conserved phenylalanine or tryptophan at the end, this CDR3 is likely a read error. The J gene is TRBJ2-1, the V gene TRBV12-3 or TRBV12-4; a possible D gene is TRBD2 (6 bases). This CDR3 comprises 20 residues. V lost 3 bases to trimming and J lost 0 bases, with 24 bases between them. The chain's CDR3 is CASSFRAGLRGESSYNEQFS. CDR3 sequence (DNA): TGTGCCAGCAGTTTCCGGGCGGGGTTGCGGGGAGAGAGCTCCTACAATGAGCAGTTCTCC.

The table lists this clonotype with many counts. The chain carries TRBV7-9 and TRBJ2-7; D perhaps matches TRBD1 (5 bases). This CDR3 region has 14 residues. V lost 4 bases to trimming and J lost 0 bases, with 10 bases between them. Germline assignment: CDR1 SEHNR and CDR2 FQNEAQ (reference sequence). Here the CDR3 reads CASSSQGSSYEQYF. CDR3 sequence (DNA): TGTGCCAGCAGCTCCCAGGGCAGCTCCTACGAGCAGTACTTC.

This clonotype has only a few counts. The genes are TRBV5-1 and TRBJ2-3; tentatively, D is TRBD1 (5 bases). The length of the CDR3 is 14 residues. Between the trimmed V and J ends, which lost 3 bases and 1 base, there was a span of 9 bases. Germline CDR1 reads SGHRS; CDR2 reads YFSETQ. The CDR3 sequence: CASSSRDRTDTQYF. The CDR3 DNA sequence: TGCGCCAGCAGCTCCAGGGATCGCACAGATACGCAGTATTTT.

This clonotype was seen a few times. The chain is built from TRBV11-2 and TRBJ2-3, with D perhaps matching TRBD1 or TRBD2 (5 bases each). The CDR3 consists of 18 residues. V lost 1 base, J lost 1 base, and 18 bases lay in between. Germline loops: CDR1 SGHAT, CDR2 FQNNGV. CDR3 region: CASSLATRGFTRTDTQYF. The CDR3 nucleotides read TGTGCCAGCAGCTTAGCCACTAGGGGATTCACCCGCACAGATACGCAGTATTTT.

The chain joins TRBV29-1 to TRBJ2-5, with a weak D call TRBD1 (5 bases). The ends were cut back, 4 bases at V and 7 bases at J, with 10 bases in the middle. This CDR3 spans 11 amino acids. Germline V gene data show CDR1 as SQVTM and CDR2 as ANQGSEA. The CDR3 loop reads CSVGQGGTQYF. CDR3 coding DNA: TGCAGCGTTGGCCAGGGCGGGACCCAGTACTTC.

This clonotype was seen many times. The genes are TRBV19 and TRBJ2-5; TRBD1 might be the D (6 bases). The CDR3 is made up of 18 amino acids. Looked up from germline, CDR1 is LNHDA and CDR2 is SQIVND (reference sequence). Trimming took 3 bases from V and 5 from J, leaving 25 bases between them. For the CDR3, the DNA is TGTGCCAGTAGTATCCGATCGAGCCGGGACAACTGGGGGGAGACCCAGTACTTC. This encodes CASSIRSSRDNWGETQYF.

This clonotype was found many times. The chain has TRBV20-1 and TRBJ2-3; the D gene is possibly TRBD2 (5 bases). The CDR3 length is 16 residues. Germline V gives CDR1 DFQATT, CDR2 SNEGSKA (reference sequence). The germline V and J ends were trimmed by 6 bases and 0 bases, with 19 bases remaining between them. CDR3 nucleotide sequence: TGCAGTGCAATAGACCTCGGGAAGGCTAGCACAGATACGCAGTATTTT. Its protein is CSAIDLGKASTDTQYF.

Ten or more counts support this clonotype. J is TRBJ2-7 and V is TRBV2; no reliable D call. The V end was cut by 2 bases, the J end by 5 bases, with 7 bases between. The CDR3 consists of 12 residues. In germline, CDR1 is SNHLY, CDR2 FYNNEI. Here the CDR3 DNA reads TGTGCCAGCAGTGAACGTAGGAACGAGCAGTACTTC. Its translation is CASSERRNEQYF.

The table lists this clonotype with many counts. CDR3 region: CASSRGRGTGKAEETQYF. The DNA of the CDR3 is TGTGCCAGCAGCCGCGGCCGTGGAACAGGGAAAGCCGAAGAGACCCAGTACTTC. The gene calls are TRBV6-1 and TRBJ2-5; a weak D match, TRBD1 (6 bases). The germline V gene encodes CDR1 MNHNS and CDR2 SASEGT. The CDR3 length is 18 residues. The V end lost 6 bases, the J end lost 3 bases, and 26 bases lay between the germline ends.

This clonotype was picked up many times. This chain links TRBV30 with TRBJ1-5, with 8 bases aligning to TRBD1. CDR1 GTSNPN and CDR2 SVGIG come from the germline V gene (reference sequence). V was pared by 5 bases and J by 4 bases, with 1 base of the junction left unmatched. The CDR3 totals 12 residues. The CDR3 DNA is TGTGCCTGGGGACAGGGTAATCAGCCCCAGCATTTT. Its translation is CAWGQGNQPQHF.

This clonotype was seen ten or more times. The chain recombines TRBV6-1 with TRBJ1-1; a possible D gene is TRBD1 (5 bases). Germline loops: CDR1 MNHNS, CDR2 SASEGT. The CDR3 has 11 amino acids. Trimming took off 3 bases at V and 8 bases at J, with 7 bases between the two ends. The CDR3 nucleotides are TGTGCCAGCAGTGATTGGGGGGAAGCTTTCTTT. This translates into CASSDWGEAFF.

The sample holds many counts of this clonotype. This rearrangement joins TRBV5-6 to TRBJ1-1, with D hard to call. V lost 0 bases and J 4 bases, leaving 4 bases between the germline ends. This CDR3 has 12 amino acids. Germline V gives CDR1 SGHDT, CDR2 YYEEEE. Here the CDR3 DNA reads TGTGCCAGCAGCTTGGTAGCCACTGAAGCTTTCTTT. It yields the protein CASSLVATEAFF.

This clonotype has at least ten counts. The V call is TRBV14, the J call TRBJ1-2, with D maybe TRBD1 (5 bases). V was pared by 1 base and J by 3 bases, with 12 bases between. CDR1 SGHDN and CDR2 FVKESK come from the germline V gene. The CDR3 runs to 15 residues. The chain's CDR3 is CASSQGSAGYYGYTF. The CDR3 DNA reads TGTGCCAGCAGCCAAGGTTCCGCAGGGTACTATGGCTACACCTTC.

This sequence joins TRBV24-1 and TRBJ2-3; 8 bases fit TRBD1. CDR1 and CDR2 from the germline V gene are KGHDR and SFDVKD. CDR3 length: 16 amino acids. Unmatched junction bases numbered 7, after V lost 4 bases and J lost 2 bases. CDR3 loop: CATSDPGTGLTDTQYF. DNA for the CDR3: TGTGCCACCAGTGACCCCGGGACAGGACTCACAGATACGCAGTATTTT.